The 7 T cell receptor beta chains below were found in one sample sequenced in a study of blood T cell repertoires in COVID-19. Using immunoSEQ multiplex PCR, the repertoire was profiled, and TCRdb retains in-frame clones only, with some absent. The sample has around 300,000 clones, roughly 92% seen once. The sequencing sample was made of peripheral blood. The source is a woman in her 30s with COVID-19, enrolled during active disease.

V is TRBV28 and J is TRBJ1-6; D unresolved. This CDR3 has 14 amino acids. The V and J ends lost 1 base and 6 bases respectively, with 7 bases between them. From germline, CDR1 is MDHEN and CDR2 SYDVKM. This chain's CDR3 is CASSLYSSNSPLHF. The DNA for the CDR3 is TGTGCCAGCAGTTTATACAGCAGTAATTCACCCCTCCACTTT.

The gene calls are TRBV2 and TRBJ2-7, with TRBD2 matching 9 bases. Germline trimming cut 10 bases from V and 2 bases from J; bases unmatched to any gene: 9. The V gene's germline CDR1 is SNHLY and CDR2 FYNNEI. CDR3 length: 14 residues. The CDR3 coding sequence is TGTGCCACCCTCCTATCTAGCGGGACCTACGAGCAGTACTTC. This sequence encodes CATLLSSGTYEQYF.

The genes are TRBV5-1 and TRBJ1-2; D not resolved. The CDR3 spans 13 residues. V was clipped by 5 bases and J by 3 bases, with 11 bases between them. Per germline, CDR1 SGHRS and CDR2 YFSETQ. This CDR3 reads CASSLTLDYGYTF. The CDR3 nucleotides are TGCGCCAGCAGTCTTACATTGGACTATGGCTACACCTTC.

The chain combines TRBV12-2 with TRBJ2-5; the table's D call, TRBD1, has no DNA check behind it. TRBV12-2 is classified as a pseudogene. This CDR3 contains 15 residues. The CDR3 DNA follows: TGTGCAAGTCGCCTAAGGGACAGCGCCCAAGAGACCCAGTACTTC. Protein: CASRLRDSAQETQYF.

In this sample, this clone turned up once. The CDR3 DNA is TGCAGCGTTGAAGATTGGGGAGGGTCTTCAGATACGCAGTATTTT. This translates into CSVEDWGGSSDTQYF. This chain joins TRBV29-1 and TRBJ2-3; TRBD2 aligns across 7 bases. Germline CDR1 reads SQVTM; CDR2 reads ANQGSEA. The CDR3 is 15 amino acids. V lost 0 bases and J lost 4; bases outside the gene matches: 7.

V gene TRBV28 combines with J gene TRBJ1-2, with TRBD1 identical over 9 bases. The V gene's germline CDR1 is MDHEN and CDR2 SYDVKM. The CDR3 has 14 amino acids. V lost 5 bases to trimming and J lost 3 bases; unmatched junction nucleotides: 4. This chain's CDR3 is CASSGTGRYYGYTF. Here the CDR3 DNA reads TGTGCCAGCAGTGGGACAGGGAGATACTATGGCTACACCTTC.

V is TRBV11-2 and J is TRBJ2-1; D gene unclear. Trimming removed 4 bases at V and 9 bases at J, with 22 bases between. The CDR3 is made up of 16 amino acids. CDR1 and CDR2 from the germline V gene are SGHAT and FQNNGV. CDR3 protein: CASSSAAFFDGVEQFF. The CDR3 DNA is TGTGCCAGCAGCTCAGCCGCCTTCTTCGACGGAGTTGAGCAGTTCTTC.